Following are 8 T cell receptor beta chains from one sample sequenced in a study of shared clonotypes between healthy human individuals. Repertoires were generated with immunoSEQ multiplex PCR, while TCRdb's copy carries only in-frame clones and drops some. This sample carries about 600,000 clones, almost 97% of them seen once, and the ten largest clones take less than 0.065%. Material: naive CD4+ T cells sorted from blood. Documented subset: CD45RA+ positively selected. These receptors all come from a woman in her 30s in good health.

This chain links TRBV6-4 with TRBJ2-1; 11 bases map to TRBD2. Germline V gene sequence: CDR1 MRHNA, CDR2 SNTAGT. The V segment lost 0 bases and the J segment 8 bases; nucleotides outside the gene matches: 6. This CDR3 is built from 16 residues. The DNA for the CDR3 is TGTGCCAGCAGTGACTCTATTAGCGGGAGGGCCGATGAGCAGTTCTTC. It is translated as CASSDSISGRADEQFF.

The table lists this clone with a count of one. An end of the junction differs from the germline gene, which may be a read error. The rearrangement uses TRBV7-2 and TRBJ1-2; D may be TRBD1 (5 bases). The CDR3 runs to 13 residues. Germline loops: CDR1 SGHTA, CDR2 FQGNSA. CDR3 amino acids: CASSPYRDGGWAF. The CDR3 DNA is TGTGCCAGCAGCCCGTACCGGGACGGGGGGTGGGCCTTC.

The table lists this clone with a count of one. The gene calls are TRBV18 and TRBJ1-5, with a tentative D call TRBD1 (5 bases). Germline loops: CDR1 KGHSH, CDR2 LQKENI. CDR3 length: 14 amino acids. V lost 6 bases to trimming and J lost 0 bases, with 9 bases between them. The CDR3 here is CASSKGYSNQPQHF. CDR3 in DNA: TGTGCCAGCTCGAAGGGGTATAGCAATCAGCCCCAGCATTTT.

The chain combines TRBV6-5 with TRBJ1-2; 10 bases line up with TRBD1. CDR3 length: 15 residues. The germline gives CDR1 MNHEY, CDR2 SVGAGI. Losses at the gene ends were 6 bases for V and 2 bases for J; bases not matched to a gene: 6. CDR3 region: CASSGRDRGNYGYTF. In DNA, the CDR3 is TGTGCCAGCAGCGGACGGGACAGGGGAAACTATGGCTACACCTTC.

This CDR3 is CAVSSGGLGEAFF. The CDR3 DNA reads TGTGCCGTCTCTTCAGGGGGTCTCGGGGAAGCTTTCTTT. The gene calls are TRBV10-3 and TRBJ1-1; 7 bases map to TRBD1. In germline, CDR1 is ENHRY, CDR2 SYGVKD. With V trimmed by 11 bases and J by 8 bases, 14 bases remained unmatched. CDR3 size: 13 residues.

CDR3 in amino acids: CASSPGHGSYEQYF. Written as DNA, the CDR3 is TGTGCCAGCAGCCCGGGACATGGGTCCTACGAGCAGTACTTC. The chain combines TRBV6-1 with TRBJ2-7; maybe TRBD1 (6 bases). Trimming cost V 6 bases and J 1 base, with 13 bases left between them. Germline V gene data show CDR1 as MNHNS and CDR2 as SASEGT. The CDR3 is made up of 14 amino acids.

J is TRBJ2-7 and V is TRBV12-5; D is undetermined. CDR3 length: 10 amino acids. V lost 8 bases and J lost 5, with 7 bases in between. Germline V gene data show CDR1 as LGHNT and CDR2 as FRNRAP. The CDR3: CASFVDEQYF. Written as DNA, the CDR3 is TGTGCTAGTTTCGTAGACGAGCAGTACTTC.

The chain combines TRBV10-3 with TRBJ2-5; 11 nucleotides align to TRBD2. The J segment lost 4 bases and the V segment lost 6 bases, leaving 10 bases of the junction unmatched. From germline, CDR1 is ENHRY and CDR2 SYGVKD. The CDR3 is made up of 16 amino acids. The CDR3 protein is CAISDFSGRGPETQYF. CDR3 bases: TGTGCCATCAGCGATTTTAGCGGGAGGGGTCCAGAGACCCAGTACTTC.